Sequencing of this T cell receptor beta chain was carried out in a study of T-cell memory formation after mild COVID-19. Study observations and caveats: Pre-infection memory harbored some responding clones, suggesting cross-reactive memory joined.

Germline V gives CDR1 SGDLS, CDR2 YYNGEE. The CDR3 runs to 15 residues. The germline V and J ends were trimmed by 0 bases and 5 bases, with 13 bases remaining between them. The table lists this clonotype with a few counts. What it binds is not known. TCRdb passed the 5' RACE reads through MiXCR, listing each CDR3 protein once. Of around 530,000 distinct CDR3 sequences in the sample, 20% to 25% were seen once. The chain links TRBV9 to TRBJ2-3; D is unresolved. The origin of this receptor is an adult woman who had mild COVID-19 (a few samples of this study predate the infection). Cell type and time point are not known. The sequencing input was PBMCs or a T cell subset sorted from them (not recorded which). The CDR3 spells CASSVGPGWRDTQYF. In DNA, the CDR3 is TGTGCCAGCAGCGTAGGTCCCGGATGGAGAGATACGCAGTATTTT.